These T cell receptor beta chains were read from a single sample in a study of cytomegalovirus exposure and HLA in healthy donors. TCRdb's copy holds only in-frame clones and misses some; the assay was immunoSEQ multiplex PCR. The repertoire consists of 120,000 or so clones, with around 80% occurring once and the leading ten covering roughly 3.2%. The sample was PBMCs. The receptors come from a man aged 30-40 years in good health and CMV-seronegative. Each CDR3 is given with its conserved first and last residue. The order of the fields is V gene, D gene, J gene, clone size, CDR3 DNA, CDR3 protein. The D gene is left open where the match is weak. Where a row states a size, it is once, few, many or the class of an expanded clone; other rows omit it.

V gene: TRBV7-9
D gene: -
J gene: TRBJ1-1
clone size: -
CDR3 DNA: TGTGCCAGCAGCTTAAACCAGGGTTCCGCTGAAGCTTTCTTT
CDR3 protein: CASSLNQGSAEAFF

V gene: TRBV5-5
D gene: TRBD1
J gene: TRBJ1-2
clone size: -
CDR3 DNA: TGTGCCAGCAGCTGGGGCCCGGGACAGGGAAGCTATGGCTACACCTTC
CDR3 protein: CASSWGPGQGSYGYTF

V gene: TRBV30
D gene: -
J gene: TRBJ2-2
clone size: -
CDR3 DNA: TGTGCCTGCTACAGGGTAACGAACACCGGGGAGCTGTTTTTT
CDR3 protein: CACYRVTNTGELFF

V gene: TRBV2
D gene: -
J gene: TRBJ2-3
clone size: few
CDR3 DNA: TGTGCCAGAAACCCCTTAACTAACGGGCGCGGGGGGTTGCTCAGGGGGGATACGCAGTATTTT
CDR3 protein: CARNPLTNGRGGLLRGDTQYF

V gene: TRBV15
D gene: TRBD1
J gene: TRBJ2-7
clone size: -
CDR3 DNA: TGTGCCACCAGCAGAGACACAGGGGTCTACGAGCAGTACTTC
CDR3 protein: CATSRDTGVYEQYF

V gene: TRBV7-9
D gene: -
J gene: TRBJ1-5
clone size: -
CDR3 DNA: TGTGCCAGCAGCTCGGGACAATATAGCAATCAGCCCCAGCATTTT
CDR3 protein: CASSSGQYSNQPQHF

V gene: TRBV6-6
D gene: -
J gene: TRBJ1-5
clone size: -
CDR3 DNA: TGTGCCAGCATGGTCCTAGGCCAGCCCCAGCATTTT
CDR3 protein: CASMVLGQPQHF

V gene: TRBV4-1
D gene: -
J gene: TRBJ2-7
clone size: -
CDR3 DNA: TGCGCCAGCAGCCAAGGGGCGGCAGTGGGGGGCGAGCAGTACTTC
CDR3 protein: CASSQGAAVGGEQYF

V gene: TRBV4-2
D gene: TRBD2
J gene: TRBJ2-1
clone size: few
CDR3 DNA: TGTGCCAGCCTAGACAGGACTAGCGGGAGGAATGAGCAGTTCTTC
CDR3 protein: CASLDRTSGRNEQFF

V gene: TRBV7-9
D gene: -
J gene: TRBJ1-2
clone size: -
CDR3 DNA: TGTGCCAGCAGCCCCGGGGCAGGGGCTCTTGGCTACACCTTC
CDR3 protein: CASSPGAGALGYTF

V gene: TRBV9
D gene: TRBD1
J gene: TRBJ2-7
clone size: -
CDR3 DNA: TGTGCCAGCAGCGTCCGGGACAGACAGGACTACGAGCAGTACTTC
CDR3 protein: CASSVRDRQDYEQYF

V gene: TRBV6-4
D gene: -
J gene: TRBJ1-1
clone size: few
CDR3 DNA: TGTGCCAGCAGTTCAACAGAGTACACTGAAGCTTTCTTT
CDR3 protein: CASSSTEYTEAFF

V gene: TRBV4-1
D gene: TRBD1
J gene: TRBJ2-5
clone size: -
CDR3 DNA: TGCGCCAGCAGCCAAGTTCGCGGGACAGGACTTCGGGAGACCCAGTACTTC
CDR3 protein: CASSQVRGTGLRETQYF

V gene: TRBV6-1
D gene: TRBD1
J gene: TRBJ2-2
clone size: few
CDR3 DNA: TGTGCCAGCAGTGATAACAGGGGGCCGACCGGGGAGCTGTTTTTT
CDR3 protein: CASSDNRGPTGELFF

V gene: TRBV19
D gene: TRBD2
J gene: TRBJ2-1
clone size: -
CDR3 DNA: TGTGCCAGTAGTAAGTTGGCGGGAGGTAATGAGCAGTTCTTC
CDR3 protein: CASSKLAGGNEQFF

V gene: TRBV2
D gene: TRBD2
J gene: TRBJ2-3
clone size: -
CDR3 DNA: TGTGCCAGCAGTTCCCGACTAGCGGGGAACACAGATACGCAGTATTTT
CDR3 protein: CASSSRLAGNTDTQYF

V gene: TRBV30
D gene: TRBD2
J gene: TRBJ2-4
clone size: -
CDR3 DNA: TGTGCCTGGAGCGTGACGGGGGGGAACATTCAGTACTTC
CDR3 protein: CAWSVTGGNIQYF

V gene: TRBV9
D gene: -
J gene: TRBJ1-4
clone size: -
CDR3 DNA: TGTGCCAGCAGCGTAGCCGCACAGGGTGGTAATGAAAAACTGTTTTTT
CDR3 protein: CASSVAAQGGNEKLFF

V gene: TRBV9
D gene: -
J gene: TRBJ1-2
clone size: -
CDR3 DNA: TGTGCCAGCAGCCCCCGCGGGCATGAGGATGGCTACACCTTC
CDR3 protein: CASSPRGHEDGYTF

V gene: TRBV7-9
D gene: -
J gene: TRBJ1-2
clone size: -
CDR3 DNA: TGTGCCAGCGGTTCTTCGGACTATGGCTACACCTTC
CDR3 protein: CASGSSDYGYTF

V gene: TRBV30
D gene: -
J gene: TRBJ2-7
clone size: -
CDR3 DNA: TGTGCCTGGAGCGCAGGTTTGAACGAGCAGTACTTC
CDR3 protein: CAWSAGLNEQYF

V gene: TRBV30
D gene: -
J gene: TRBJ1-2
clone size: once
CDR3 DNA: TGTGCCTGGATGAACGAGAACTATGGCTACACCTTC
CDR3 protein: CAWMNENYGYTF

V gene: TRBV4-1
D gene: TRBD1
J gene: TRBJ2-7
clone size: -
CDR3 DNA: TGCGCCAGCAGCCAAGTAGGACAGGCATCCTCCTACGAGCAGTACTTC
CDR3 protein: CASSQVGQASSYEQYF

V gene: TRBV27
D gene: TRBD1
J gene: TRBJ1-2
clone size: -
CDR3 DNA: TGTGCCAGCTCTACTCTCGACAGGGCCCCTCTAGATGGCTACACCTTC
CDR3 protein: CASSTLDRAPLDGYTF

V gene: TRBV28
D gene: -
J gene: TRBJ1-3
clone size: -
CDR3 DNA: TGTGCCAGCAGACCCGGGGTTAGTGGAAACACCATATATTTT
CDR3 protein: CASRPGVSGNTIYF

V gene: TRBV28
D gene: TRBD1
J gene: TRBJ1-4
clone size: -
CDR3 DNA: TGTGCCAGCAGTTTAAGGAGGGCAGGGGGCCGGGAAAAACTGTTTTTT
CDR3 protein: CASSLRRAGGREKLFF

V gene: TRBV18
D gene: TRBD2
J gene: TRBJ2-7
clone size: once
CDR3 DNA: TGTGCCAGCTCACCTCCCGGGGGGTCCTACGAGCAGTACTTC
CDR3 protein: CASSPPGGSYEQYF

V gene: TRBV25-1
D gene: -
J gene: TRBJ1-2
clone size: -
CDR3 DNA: TGTGCCAGCAGTGAATGGGTCCGGGTGAGGAACTATGGCTACACCTTC
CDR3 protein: CASSEWVRVRNYGYTF

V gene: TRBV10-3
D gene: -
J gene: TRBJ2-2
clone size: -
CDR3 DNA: TGTGCCATCAGTGGCGGGGCCCCTAACACCGGGGAGCTGTTTTTT
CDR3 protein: CAISGGAPNTGELFF

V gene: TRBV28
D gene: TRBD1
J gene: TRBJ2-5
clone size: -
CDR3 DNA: TGTGCCAGCACCATATCGGGACAGGGGGGTTGGGAGACCCAGTACTTC
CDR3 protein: CASTISGQGGWETQYF

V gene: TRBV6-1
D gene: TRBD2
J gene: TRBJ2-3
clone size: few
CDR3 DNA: TGTGCCAGCAGTGAACGCAGCGGGAGAATGGATACGCAGTATTTT
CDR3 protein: CASSERSGRMDTQYF

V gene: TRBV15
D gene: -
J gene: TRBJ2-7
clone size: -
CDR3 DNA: TGTGCCACCAGCAGAGATTCATCCGGGACTCCCTCCTACGAGCAGTACTTC
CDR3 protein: CATSRDSSGTPSYEQYF

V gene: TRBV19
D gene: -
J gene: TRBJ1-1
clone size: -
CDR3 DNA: TGTGCCAGTAGTCCCACAGGCAACACTGAAGCTTTCTTT
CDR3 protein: CASSPTGNTEAFF

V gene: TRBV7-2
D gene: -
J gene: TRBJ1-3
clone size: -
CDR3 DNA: TGTGCCAGCAGCCCTACAGGGTCGGGTGGAAACACCATATATTTT
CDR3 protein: CASSPTGSGGNTIYF

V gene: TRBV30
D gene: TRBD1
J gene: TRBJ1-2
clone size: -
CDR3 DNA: TGTGCCTGGAGTGTAGACAGGGCCCAATATGGCTACACCTTC
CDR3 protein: CAWSVDRAQYGYTF

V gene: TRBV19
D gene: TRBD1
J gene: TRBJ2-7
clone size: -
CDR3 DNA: TGTGCCACCCGGGGACAGGGTCGCCACGAGCAGTACTTC
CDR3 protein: CATRGQGRHEQYF

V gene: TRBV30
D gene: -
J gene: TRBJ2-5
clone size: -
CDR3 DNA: TGTGCCTGGAGTGTTGGAGGGGTCGTCAGGTGGGAGACCCAGTACTTC
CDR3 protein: CAWSVGGVVRWETQYF

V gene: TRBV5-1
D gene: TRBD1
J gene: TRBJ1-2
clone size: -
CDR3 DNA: TGCGCCAGCAGCTTGTCCGGGACAGGGGTTTATGGCTACACCTTC
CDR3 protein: CASSLSGTGVYGYTF

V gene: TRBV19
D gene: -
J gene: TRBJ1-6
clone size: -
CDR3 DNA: TGTGCCAGTTCTACAGGGTTATCACCCCTCCACTTT
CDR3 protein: CASSTGLSPLHF

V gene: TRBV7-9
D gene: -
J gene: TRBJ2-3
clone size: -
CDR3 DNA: TGTGCCAGCAGCCAGGGACTGCCAGGGACAGATACGCACTATTTT
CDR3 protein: CASSQGLPGTDTHYF

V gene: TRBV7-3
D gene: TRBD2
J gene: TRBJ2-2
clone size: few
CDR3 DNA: TGTGCCAGCAGCTCAACCTGGCGGGGGGCCAGCGGGGAGCTGTTTTTT
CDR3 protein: CASSSTWRGASGELFF

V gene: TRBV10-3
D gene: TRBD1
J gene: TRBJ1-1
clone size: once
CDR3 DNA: TGTGCCATCAGTGATTCGACAGGGGGGACTGAAGCTTTCTTT
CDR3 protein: CAISDSTGGTEAFF

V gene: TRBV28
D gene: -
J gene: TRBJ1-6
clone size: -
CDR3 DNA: TGTGCCAGCAGGATACAAGGGGGAAATTCACCCCTCCACTTT
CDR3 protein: CASRIQGGNSPLHF

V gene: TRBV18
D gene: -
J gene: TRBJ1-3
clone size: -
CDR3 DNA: TGTGCCAGCTCACCATTTCTGAGCTCTGGAAACACCATATATTTT
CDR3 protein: CASSPFLSSGNTIYF

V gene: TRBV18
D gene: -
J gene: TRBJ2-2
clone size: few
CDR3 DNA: TGTGCCAGCTCACCTTCGGGGGTCACCGGGGAGCTGTTTTTT
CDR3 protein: CASSPSGVTGELFF

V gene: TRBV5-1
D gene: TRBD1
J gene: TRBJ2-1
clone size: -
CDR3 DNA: TGCGCCAGCAGCCCACAGGGGTTATCCTACAATGAGCAGTTCTTC
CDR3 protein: CASSPQGLSYNEQFF

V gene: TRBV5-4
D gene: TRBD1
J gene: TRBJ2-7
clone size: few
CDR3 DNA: TGTGCCAGCAGCTTCCGGGACAGGCTTTACGAGCAGTACTTC
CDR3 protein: CASSFRDRLYEQYF

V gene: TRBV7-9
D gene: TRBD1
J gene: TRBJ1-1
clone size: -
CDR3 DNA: TGTGCCAGCAGTTACACAGGGGGCTATGAAGCTTTCTTT
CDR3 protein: CASSYTGGYEAFF

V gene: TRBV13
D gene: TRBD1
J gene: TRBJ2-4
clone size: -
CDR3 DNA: TGTGCCAGCAGCTTGGGGACAGGGGGTAGCAAAAACATTCAGTACTTC
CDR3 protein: CASSLGTGGSKNIQYF

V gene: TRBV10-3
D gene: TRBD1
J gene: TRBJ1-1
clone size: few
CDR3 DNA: TGTGCCATCAGGGGACAGACGAACACTGAAGCTTTCTTT
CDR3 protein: CAIRGQTNTEAFF

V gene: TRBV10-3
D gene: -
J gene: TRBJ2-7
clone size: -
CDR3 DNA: TGTGCCATCAGGGGGGACATCCCCTACGAGCAGTACTTC
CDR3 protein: CAIRGDIPYEQYF

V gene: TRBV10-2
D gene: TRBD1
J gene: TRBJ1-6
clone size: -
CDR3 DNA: TGCGCCAGCAGTGAGTCGATCCGGACAGGGACTTCACCCCTCCACTTT
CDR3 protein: CASSESIRTGTSPLHF

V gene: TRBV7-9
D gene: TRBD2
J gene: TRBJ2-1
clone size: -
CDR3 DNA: TGTGCCAGCAGCCGGACTAGCGGGGGCTACAATGAGCAGTTCTTC
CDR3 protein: CASSRTSGGYNEQFF

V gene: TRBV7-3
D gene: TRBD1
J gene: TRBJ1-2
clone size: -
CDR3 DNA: TGTGCCAGCAGCTCGACAGGGTCTGACTACACCTTC
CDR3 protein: CASSSTGSDYTF

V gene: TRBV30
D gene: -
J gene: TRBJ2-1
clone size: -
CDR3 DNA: TGTGCCTGGAGTTCGGGTAACAATGAGCAGTTCTTC
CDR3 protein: CAWSSGNNEQFF

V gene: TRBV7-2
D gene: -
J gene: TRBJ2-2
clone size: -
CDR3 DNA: TGTGCCAGCAGCTTAGGAGGTGCCGGGGAGCTGTTTTTT
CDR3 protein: CASSLGGAGELFF

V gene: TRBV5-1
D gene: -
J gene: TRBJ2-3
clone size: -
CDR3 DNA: TGCGCCAGCATGGGCAGTTTCACAGATACGCAGTATTTT
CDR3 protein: CASMGSFTDTQYF